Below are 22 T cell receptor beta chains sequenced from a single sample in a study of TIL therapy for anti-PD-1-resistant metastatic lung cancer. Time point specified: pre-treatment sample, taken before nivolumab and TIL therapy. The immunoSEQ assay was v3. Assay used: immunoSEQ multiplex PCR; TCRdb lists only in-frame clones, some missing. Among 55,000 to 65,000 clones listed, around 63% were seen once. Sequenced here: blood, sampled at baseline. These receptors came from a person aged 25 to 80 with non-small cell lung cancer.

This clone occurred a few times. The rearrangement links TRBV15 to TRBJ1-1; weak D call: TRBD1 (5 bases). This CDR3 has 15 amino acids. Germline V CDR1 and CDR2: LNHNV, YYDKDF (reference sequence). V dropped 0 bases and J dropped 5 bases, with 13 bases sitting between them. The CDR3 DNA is TGTGCCACCAGCAGAGATCCGGCAGGGATAACTGAAGCTTTCTTT. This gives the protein CATSRDPAGITEAFF. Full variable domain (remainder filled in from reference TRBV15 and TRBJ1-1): DAMVIQNPRYQVTQFGKPVTLSCSQTLNHNVMYWYQQKSSQAPKLLFHYYDKDFNNEADTPDNFQSRRPNTSFCFLDIRSPGLGDTAMYLCATSRDPAGITEAFFGQGTRLTVV.

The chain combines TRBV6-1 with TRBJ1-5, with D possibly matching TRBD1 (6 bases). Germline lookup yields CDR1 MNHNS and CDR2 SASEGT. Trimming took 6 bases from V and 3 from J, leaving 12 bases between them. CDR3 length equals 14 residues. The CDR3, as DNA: TGTGCCAGCAGCCTTTACAGGGCCAATCAGCCCCAGCATTTT. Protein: CASSLYRANQPQHF.

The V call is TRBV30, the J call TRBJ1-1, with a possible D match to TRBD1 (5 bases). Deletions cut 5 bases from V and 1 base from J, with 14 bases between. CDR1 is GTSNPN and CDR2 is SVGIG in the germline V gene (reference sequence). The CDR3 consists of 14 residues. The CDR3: CAWEKDSRNTEAFF. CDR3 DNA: TGTGCCTGGGAAAAAGACAGTAGGAACACTGAAGCTTTCTTT.

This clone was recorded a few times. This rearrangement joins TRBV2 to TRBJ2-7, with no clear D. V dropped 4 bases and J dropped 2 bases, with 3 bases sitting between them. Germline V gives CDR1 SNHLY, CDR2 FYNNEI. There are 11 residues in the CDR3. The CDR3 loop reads CASSAAYEQYF. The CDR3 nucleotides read TGTGCCAGCAGTGCTGCCTACGAGCAGTACTTC.

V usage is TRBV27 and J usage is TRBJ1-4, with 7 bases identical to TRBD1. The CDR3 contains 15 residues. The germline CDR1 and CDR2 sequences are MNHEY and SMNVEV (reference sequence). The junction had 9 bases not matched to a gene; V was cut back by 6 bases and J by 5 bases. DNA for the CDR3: TGTGCCAGCAGCCGCAGCAGGGGGGGGAATGAAAAACTGTTTTTT. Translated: CASSRSRGGNEKLFF.

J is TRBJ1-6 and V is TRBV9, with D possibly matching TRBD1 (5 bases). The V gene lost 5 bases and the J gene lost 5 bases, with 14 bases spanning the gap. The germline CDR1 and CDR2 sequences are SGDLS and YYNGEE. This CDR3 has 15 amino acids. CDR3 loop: CASRRSDSDNSPLHF. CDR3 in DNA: TGTGCCAGCAGGCGATCCGACAGTGATAATTCACCCCTCCACTTT.

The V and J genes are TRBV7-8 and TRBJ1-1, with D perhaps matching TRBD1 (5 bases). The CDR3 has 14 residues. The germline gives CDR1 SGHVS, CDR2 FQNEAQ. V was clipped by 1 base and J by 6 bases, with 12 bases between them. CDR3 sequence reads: CASSLGQGRPEAFF. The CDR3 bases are TGTGCCAGCAGCTTAGGGCAGGGCAGGCCTGAAGCTTTCTTT.

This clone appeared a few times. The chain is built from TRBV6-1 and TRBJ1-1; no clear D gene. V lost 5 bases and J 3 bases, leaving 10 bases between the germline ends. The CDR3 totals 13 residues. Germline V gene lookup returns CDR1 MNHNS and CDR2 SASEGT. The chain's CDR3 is CASSIKLYTEAFF. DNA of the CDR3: TGTGCCAGCAGTATCAAGTTGTACACTGAAGCTTTCTTT.

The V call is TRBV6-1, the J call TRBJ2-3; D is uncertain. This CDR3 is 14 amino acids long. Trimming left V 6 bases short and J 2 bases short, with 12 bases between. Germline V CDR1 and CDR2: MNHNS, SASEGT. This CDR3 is CASRSQLVTDTQYF. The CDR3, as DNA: TGTGCCAGCAGGTCTCAACTTGTCACAGATACGCAGTATTTT.

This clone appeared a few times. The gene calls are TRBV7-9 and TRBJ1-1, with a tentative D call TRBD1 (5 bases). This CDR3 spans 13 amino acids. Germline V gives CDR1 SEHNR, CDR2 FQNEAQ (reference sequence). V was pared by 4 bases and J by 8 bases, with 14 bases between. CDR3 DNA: TGTGCCAGCAGCTCCAGGAGGGGAACCGAAGCTTTCTTT. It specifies CASSSRRGTEAFF.

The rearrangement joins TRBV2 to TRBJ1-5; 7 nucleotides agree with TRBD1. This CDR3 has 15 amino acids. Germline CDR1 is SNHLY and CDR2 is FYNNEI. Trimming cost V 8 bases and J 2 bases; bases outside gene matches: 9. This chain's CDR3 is CASATRTGRNQPQHF. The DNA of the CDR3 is TGTGCCAGCGCTACTAGGACAGGCCGCAATCAGCCCCAGCATTTT.

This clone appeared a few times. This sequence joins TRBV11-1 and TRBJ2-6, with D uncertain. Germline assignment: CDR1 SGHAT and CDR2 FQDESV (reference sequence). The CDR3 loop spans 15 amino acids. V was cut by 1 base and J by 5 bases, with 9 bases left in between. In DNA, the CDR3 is TGTGCCAGCAGCTTAGATGTAGGCCGGGCCAACGTCCTGACTTTC. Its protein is CASSLDVGRANVLTF.

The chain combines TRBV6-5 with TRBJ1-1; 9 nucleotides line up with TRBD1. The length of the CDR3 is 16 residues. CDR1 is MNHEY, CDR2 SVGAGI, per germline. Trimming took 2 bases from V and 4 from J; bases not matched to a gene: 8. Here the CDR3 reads CASSYSLQGASTEAFF. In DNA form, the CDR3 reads TGTGCCAGCAGTTACAGCCTACAGGGGGCGAGCACTGAAGCTTTCTTT.

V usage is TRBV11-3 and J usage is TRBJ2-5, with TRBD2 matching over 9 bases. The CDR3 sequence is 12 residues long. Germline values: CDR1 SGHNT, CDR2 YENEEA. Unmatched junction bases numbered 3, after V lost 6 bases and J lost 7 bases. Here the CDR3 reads CASRSRGGTQYF. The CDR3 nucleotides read TGTGCCAGCAGATCGCGGGGGGGGACCCAGTACTTC.

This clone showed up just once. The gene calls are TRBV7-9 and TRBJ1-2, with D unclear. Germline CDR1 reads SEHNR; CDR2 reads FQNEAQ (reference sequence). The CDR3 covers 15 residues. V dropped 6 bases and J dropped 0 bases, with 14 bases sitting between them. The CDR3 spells CASSSFGGSNYGYTF. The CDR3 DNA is TGTGCCAGCAGTTCGTTTGGAGGCTCTAACTATGGCTACACCTTC.

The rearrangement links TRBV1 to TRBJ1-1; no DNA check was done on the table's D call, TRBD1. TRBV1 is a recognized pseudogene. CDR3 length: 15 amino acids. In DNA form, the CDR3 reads TGCACCAGCAGCCAAGACAGGGAAGGAAACACTGAAGCTTTCTTT. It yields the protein CTSSQDREGNTEAFF.

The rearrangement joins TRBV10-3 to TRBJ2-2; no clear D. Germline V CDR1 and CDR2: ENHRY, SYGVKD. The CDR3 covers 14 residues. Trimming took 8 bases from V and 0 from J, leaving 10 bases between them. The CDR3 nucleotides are TGTGCCATCGGTGGCCGGTCGAACACCGGGGAGCTGTTTTTT. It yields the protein CAIGGRSNTGELFF.

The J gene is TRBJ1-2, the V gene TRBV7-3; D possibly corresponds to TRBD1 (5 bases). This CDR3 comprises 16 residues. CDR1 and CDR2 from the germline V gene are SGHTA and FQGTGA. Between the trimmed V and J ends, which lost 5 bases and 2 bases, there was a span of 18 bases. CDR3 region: CASSLGGGGGNYGYTF. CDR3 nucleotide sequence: TGTGCCAGCAGCCTTGGCGGGGGAGGAGGAAACTATGGCTACACCTTC. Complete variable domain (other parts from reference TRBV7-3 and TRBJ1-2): GAGVSQTPSNKVTEKGKYVELRCDPISGHTALYWYRQSLGQGPEFLIYFQGTGAADDSGLPNDRFFAVRPEGSVSTLKIQRTERGDSAVYLCASSLGGGGGNYGYTFGSGTRLTVV.

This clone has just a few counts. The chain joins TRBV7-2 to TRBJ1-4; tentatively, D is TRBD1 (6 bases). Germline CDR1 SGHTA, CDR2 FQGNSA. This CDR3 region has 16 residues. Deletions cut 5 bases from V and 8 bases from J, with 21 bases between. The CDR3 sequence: CASSPRPQGVGEKLFF. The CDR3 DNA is TGTGCCAGCAGCCCGAGACCACAGGGTGTTGGCGAAAAACTGTTTTTT.

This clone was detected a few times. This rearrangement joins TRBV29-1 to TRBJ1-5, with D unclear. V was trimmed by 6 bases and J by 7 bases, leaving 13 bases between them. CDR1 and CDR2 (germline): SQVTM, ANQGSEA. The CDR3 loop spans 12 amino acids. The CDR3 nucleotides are TGCAGCGTGGGCGGCCCGGGACAGCCCCAGCATTTT. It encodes CSVGGPGQPQHF.

CDR3 DNA: TGTGCCAGTAGTATGCTAGGCAACACTGAAGCTTTCTTT. It translates to CASSMLGNTEAFF. V is TRBV19 and J is TRBJ1-1, with no clear D. The CDR3 extends over 13 amino acids. Germline CDR1 LNHDA, CDR2 SQIVND (reference sequence). The V end was cut by 3 bases, the J end by 2 bases, with 7 bases between.

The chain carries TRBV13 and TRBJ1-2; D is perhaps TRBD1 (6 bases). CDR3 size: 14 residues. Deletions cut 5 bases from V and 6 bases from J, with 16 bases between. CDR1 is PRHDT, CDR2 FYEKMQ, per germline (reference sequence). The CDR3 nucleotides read TGTGCCAGCAGCCCCGGGGGGGGGCAGGATGGCTACACCTTC. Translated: CASSPGGGQDGYTF.